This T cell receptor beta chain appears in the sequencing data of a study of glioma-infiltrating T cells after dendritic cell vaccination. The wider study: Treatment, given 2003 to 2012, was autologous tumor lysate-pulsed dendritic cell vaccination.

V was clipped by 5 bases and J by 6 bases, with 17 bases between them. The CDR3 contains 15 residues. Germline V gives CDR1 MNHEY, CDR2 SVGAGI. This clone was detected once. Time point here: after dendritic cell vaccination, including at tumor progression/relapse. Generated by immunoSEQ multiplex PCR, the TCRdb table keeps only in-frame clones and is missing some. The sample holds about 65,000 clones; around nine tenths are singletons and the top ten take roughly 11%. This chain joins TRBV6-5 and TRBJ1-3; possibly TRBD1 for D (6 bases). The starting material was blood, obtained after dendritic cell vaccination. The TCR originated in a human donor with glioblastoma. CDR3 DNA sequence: TGTGCCAGCAGTAACGACCAGGGGCAGATAAACACCATATATTTT. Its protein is CASSNDQGQINTIYF.